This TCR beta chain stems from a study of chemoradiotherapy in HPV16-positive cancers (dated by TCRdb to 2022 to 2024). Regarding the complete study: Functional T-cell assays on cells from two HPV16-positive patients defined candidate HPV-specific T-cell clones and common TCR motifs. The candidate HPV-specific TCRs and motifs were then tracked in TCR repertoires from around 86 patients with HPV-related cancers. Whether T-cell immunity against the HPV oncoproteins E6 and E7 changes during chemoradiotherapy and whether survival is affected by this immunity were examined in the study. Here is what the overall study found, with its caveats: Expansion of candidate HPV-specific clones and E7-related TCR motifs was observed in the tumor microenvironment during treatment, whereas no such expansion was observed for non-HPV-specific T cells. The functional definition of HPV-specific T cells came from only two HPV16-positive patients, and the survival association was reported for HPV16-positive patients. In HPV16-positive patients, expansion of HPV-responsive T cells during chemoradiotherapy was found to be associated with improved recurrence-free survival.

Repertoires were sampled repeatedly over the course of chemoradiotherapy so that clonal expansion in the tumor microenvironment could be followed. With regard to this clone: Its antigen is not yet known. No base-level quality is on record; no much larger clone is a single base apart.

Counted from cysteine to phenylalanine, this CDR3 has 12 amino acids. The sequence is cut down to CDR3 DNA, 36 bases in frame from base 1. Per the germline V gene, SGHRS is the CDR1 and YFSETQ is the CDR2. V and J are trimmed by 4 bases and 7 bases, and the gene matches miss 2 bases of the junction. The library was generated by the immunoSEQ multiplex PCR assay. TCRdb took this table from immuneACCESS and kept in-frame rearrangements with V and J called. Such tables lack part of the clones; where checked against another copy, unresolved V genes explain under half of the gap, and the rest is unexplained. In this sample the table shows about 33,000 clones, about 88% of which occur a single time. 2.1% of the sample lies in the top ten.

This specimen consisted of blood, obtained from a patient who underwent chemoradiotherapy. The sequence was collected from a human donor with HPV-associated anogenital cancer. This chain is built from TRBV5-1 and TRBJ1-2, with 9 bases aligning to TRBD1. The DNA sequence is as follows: TGCGCCAGCAGCCCACAGGGGGCTGGCTACACCTTC. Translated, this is CASSPQGAGYTF.